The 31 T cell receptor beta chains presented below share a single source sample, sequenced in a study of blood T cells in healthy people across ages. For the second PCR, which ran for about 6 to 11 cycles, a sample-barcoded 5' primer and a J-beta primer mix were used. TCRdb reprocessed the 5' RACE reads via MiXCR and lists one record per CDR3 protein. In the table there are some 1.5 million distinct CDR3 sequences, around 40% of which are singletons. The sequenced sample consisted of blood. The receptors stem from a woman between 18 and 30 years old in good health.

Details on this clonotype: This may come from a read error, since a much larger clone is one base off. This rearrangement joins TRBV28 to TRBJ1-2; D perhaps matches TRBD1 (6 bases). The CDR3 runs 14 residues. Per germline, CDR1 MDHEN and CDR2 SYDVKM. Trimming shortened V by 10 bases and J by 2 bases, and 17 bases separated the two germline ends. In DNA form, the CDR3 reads TGTGCCACCATCTACAGTCAGGGGAACTATGGCTACACCTTC. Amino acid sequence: CATIYSQGNYGYTF.

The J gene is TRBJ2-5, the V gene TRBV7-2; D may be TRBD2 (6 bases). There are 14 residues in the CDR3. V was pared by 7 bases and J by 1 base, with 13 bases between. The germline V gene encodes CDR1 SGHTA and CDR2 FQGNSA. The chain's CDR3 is CASNWGLSQETQYF. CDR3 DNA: TGTGCCAGCAACTGGGGACTGTCCCAAGAGACCCAGTACTTC.

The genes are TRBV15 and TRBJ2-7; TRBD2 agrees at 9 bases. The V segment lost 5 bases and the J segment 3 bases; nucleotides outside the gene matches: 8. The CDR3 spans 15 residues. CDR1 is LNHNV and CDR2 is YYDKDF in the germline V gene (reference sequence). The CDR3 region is CATSPGLACGYEQYF. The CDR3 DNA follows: TGTGCCACCAGCCCTGGACTAGCGTGTGGCTACGAGCAGTACTTC.

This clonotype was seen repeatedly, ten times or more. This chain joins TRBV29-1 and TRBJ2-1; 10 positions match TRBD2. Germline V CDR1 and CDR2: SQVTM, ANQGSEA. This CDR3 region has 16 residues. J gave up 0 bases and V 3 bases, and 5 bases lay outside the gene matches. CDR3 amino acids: CSVDLASGSSYNEQFF. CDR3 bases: TGCAGCGTTGATTTGGCTAGCGGGAGCTCCTACAATGAGCAGTTCTTC.

The CDR3: CASSQGPRGDNYGYTF. The CDR3 nucleotides are TGCGCCAGCAGCCAAGGACCGCGAGGGGACAACTATGGCTACACCTTC. The chain links TRBV4-1 to TRBJ1-2; TRBD1 might be the D (5 bases). CDR1 is MGHRA, CDR2 YSYEKL, per germline. The CDR3 is 16 residues long. Between the trimmed V and J ends, which lost 1 base and 2 bases, there was a span of 14 bases.

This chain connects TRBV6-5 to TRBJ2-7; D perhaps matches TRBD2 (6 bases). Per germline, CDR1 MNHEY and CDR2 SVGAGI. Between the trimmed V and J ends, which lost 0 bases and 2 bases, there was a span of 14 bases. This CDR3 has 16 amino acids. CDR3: CASSYSSGSITYEQYF. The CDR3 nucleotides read TGTGCCAGCAGTTACTCATCCGGGAGTATAACCTACGAGCAGTACTTC.

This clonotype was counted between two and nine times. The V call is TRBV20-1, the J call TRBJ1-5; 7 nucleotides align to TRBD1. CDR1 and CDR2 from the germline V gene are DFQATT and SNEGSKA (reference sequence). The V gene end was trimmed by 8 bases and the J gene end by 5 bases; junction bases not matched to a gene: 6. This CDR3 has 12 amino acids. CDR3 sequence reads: CSKRQGDQPQHF. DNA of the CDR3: TGCAGTAAAAGACAGGGAGATCAGCCCCAGCATTTT.

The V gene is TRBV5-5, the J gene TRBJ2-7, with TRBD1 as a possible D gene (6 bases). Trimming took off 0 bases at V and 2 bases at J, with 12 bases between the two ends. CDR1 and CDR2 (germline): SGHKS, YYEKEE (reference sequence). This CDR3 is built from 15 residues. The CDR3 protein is CASSLEYRVAYEQYF. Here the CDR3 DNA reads TGTGCCAGCAGCTTGGAATACAGGGTGGCCTACGAGCAGTACTTC.

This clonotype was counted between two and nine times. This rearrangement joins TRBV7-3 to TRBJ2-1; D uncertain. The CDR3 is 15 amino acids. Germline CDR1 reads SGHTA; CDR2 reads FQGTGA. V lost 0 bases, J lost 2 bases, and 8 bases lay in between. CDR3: CASSLTGLPYNEQFF. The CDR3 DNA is TGTGCCAGCAGCTTAACAGGGTTGCCCTACAATGAGCAGTTCTTC.

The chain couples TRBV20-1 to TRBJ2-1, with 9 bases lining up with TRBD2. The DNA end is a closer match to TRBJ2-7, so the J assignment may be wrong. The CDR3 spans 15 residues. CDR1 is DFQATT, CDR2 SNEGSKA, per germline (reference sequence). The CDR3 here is CSARASGRTYNEQYF. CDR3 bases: TGCAGTGCTAGAGCCAGCGGGAGGACCTACAATGAGCAGTACTTC.

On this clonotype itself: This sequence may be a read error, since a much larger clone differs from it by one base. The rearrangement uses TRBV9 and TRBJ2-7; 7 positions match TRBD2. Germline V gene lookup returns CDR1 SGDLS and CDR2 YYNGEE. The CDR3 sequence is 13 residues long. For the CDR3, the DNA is TGTACCAGCAGCGTAGGGACTAACTACGAGCAGTACTTC. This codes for CTSSVGTNYEQYF.

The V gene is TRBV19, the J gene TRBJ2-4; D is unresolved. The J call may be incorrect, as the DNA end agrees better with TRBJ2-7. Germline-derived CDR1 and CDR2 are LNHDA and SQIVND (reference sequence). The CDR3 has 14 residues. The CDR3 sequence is CASSVTALNYEQYF. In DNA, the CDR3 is TGTGCCAGTAGTGTAACAGCATTGAACTACGAGCAGTACTTC.

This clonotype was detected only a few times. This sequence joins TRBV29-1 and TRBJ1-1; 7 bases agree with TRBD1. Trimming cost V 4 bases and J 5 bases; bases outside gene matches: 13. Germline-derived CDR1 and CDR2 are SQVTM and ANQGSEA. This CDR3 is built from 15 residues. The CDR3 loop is CSVAGAGGPGTEAFF. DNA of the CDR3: TGCAGCGTTGCTGGGGCAGGGGGACCCGGGACTGAAGCTTTCTTT.

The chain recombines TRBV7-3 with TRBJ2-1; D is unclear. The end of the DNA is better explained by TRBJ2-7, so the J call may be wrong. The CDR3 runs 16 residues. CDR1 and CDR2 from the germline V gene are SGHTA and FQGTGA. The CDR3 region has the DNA TGTGCCAGCAGCTTACTCCCAAGGAGCTCCTACAATGAGCAGTACTTC. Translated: CASSLLPRSSYNEQYF.

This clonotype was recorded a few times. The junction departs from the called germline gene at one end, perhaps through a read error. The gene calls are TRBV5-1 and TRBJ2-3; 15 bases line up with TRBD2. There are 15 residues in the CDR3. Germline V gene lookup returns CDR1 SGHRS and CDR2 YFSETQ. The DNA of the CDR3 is TGTGCCAGCAGTACGGGACTAGCGGGAGGAGATACGCAGTATTTT. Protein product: CASSTGLAGGDTQYF.

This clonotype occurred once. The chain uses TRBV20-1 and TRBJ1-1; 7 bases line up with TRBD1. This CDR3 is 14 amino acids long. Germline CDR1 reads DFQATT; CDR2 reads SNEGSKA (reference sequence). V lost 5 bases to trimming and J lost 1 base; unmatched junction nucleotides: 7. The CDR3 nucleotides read TGCAGTGCTGCCCGACAGGGACCGAACACTGAAGCTTTCTTT. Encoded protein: CSAARQGPNTEAFF.

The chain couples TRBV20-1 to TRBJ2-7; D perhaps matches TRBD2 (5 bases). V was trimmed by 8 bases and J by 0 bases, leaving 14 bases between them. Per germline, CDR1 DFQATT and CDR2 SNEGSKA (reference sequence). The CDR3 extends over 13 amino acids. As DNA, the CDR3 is TGCAGTCCCAGTAAGCGGAACTCCTACGAGCAGTACTTC. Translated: CSPSKRNSYEQYF.

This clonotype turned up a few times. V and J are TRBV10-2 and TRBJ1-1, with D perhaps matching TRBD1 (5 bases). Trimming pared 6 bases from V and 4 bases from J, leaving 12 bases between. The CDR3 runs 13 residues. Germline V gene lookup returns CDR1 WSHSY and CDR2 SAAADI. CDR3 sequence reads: CASRAGTGTEAFF. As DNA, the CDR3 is TGCGCCAGCAGGGCCGGGACTGGCACTGAAGCTTTCTTT.

CDR3 amino acids: CASRVAFSYNEQFF. The DNA of the CDR3 is TGTGCCAGCCGAGTTGCCTTCTCCTACAATGAGCAGTTCTTC. The chain uses TRBV27 and TRBJ2-1; D unresolved. Trimming pared 8 bases from V and 0 bases from J, leaving 11 bases between. Germline V gene sequence: CDR1 MNHEY, CDR2 SMNVEV (reference sequence). The CDR3 runs 14 residues.

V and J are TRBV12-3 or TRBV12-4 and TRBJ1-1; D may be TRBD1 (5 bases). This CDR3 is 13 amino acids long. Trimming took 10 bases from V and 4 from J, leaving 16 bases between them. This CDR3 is CAISFGQTTEAFF. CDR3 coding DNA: TGTGCCATCAGCTTTGGACAAACCACTGAAGCTTTCTTT.

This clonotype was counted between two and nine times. The CDR3 DNA sequence: TGTGCCAGCCCCTCGGTGAGGCCCCAGCATTTT. It codes for CASPSVRPQHF. The V call is TRBV5-7, the J call TRBJ1-5; D call uncertain. TRBV5-7 is labeled an ORF, and its function is uncertain. The CDR3 loop spans 11 amino acids. The V end lost 7 bases, the J end lost 9 bases, and 11 bases lay between the germline ends.

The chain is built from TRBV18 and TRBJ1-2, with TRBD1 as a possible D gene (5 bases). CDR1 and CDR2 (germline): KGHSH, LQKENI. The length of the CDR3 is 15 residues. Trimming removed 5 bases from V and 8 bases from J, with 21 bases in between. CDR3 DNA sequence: TGTGCCAGCTCAGTCCACGTTGTCAGGGTAAAGGGCTACACCTTC. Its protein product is CASSVHVVRVKGYTF. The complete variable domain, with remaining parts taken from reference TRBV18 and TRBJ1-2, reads NAGVMQNPRHLVRRRGQEARLRCSPMKGHSHVYWYRQLPEEGLKFMVYLQKENIIDESGMPKERFSAEFPKEGPSILRIQQVVRGDSAAYFCASSVHVVRVKGYTFGSGTRLTVV.

The CDR3: CASSAKLGLNTDTQYF. The CDR3 DNA sequence: TGTGCCAGCAGCGCGAAACTAGGCTTAAACACAGATACGCAGTATTTT. The chain has TRBV7-9 and TRBJ2-3, with D maybe TRBD2 (5 bases). The CDR3 spans 16 residues. The V gene's germline CDR1 is SEHNR and CDR2 FQNEAQ (reference sequence). V shed 5 bases and J shed 2 bases, with 17 bases lying between them.

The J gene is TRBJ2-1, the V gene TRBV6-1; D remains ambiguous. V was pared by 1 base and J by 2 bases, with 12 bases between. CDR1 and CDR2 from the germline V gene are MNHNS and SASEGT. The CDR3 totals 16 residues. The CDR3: CASSEEALPTYNEQFF. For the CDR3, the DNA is TGTGCCAGCAGTGAAGAGGCCCTCCCCACCTACAATGAGCAGTTCTTC.

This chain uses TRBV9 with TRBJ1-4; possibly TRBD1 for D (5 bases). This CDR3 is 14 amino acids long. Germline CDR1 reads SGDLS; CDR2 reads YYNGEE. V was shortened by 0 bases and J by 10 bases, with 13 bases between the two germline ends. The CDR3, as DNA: TGTGCCAGCAGCGTAGCAGGGAACAAAAGAAAACTGTTTTTT. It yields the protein CASSVAGNKRKLFF.

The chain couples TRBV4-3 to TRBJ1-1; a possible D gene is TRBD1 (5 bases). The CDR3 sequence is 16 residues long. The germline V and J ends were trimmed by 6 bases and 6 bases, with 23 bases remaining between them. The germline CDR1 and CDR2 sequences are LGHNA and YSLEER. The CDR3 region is CASRPNQGPTWAEAFF. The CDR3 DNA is TGCGCCAGCAGGCCCAACCAGGGACCCACTTGGGCTGAAGCTTTCTTT.

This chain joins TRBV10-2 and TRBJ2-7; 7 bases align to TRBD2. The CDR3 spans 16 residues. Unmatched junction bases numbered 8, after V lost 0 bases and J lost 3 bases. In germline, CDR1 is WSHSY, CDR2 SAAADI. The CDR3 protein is CASSESMSGANYEQYF. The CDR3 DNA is TGCGCCAGCAGTGAGTCTATGAGCGGGGCAAACTACGAGCAGTACTTC.

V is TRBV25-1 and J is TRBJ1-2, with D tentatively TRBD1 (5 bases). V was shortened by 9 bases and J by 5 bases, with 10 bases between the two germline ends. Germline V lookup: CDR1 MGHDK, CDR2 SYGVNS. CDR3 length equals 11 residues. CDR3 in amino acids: CASEAGYGYTF. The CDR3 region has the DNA TGTGCCAGTGAGGCAGGGTATGGCTACACCTTC.

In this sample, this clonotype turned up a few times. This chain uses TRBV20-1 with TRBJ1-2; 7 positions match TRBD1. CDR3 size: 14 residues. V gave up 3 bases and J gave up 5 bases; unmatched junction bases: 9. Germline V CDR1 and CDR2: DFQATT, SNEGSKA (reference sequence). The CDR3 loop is CSASSGQARYGYTF. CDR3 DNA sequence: TGCAGTGCTAGCTCCGGACAGGCCCGTTATGGCTACACCTTC.

The CDR3 protein is CASSQELDSGGYEQYF. CDR3 DNA: TGCGCCAGCAGCCAAGAATTGGATAGCGGGGGTTACGAGCAGTACTTC. V gene TRBV4-3 combines with J gene TRBJ2-7; 9 bases are a match to TRBD2. The CDR3 length is 16 residues. Trimming took 0 bases from V and 4 from J; bases not matched to a gene: 7. Germline CDR1 reads LGHNA; CDR2 reads YSLEER.

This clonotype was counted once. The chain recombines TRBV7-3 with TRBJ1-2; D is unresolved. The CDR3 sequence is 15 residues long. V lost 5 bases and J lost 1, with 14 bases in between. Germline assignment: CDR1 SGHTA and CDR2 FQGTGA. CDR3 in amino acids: CASSQGPPINYGYTF. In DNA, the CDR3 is TGTGCCAGCAGCCAAGGACCGCCTATTAACTATGGCTACACCTTC.